This TCR beta chain was profiled in a study of T cell responses to AZD1222 COVID-19 vaccine. Trimming left V 1 base short and J 3 bases short, with 15 bases between. Germline V lookup: CDR1 LNHNV, CDR2 YYDKDF (reference sequence). This CDR3 has 16 amino acids. Profiled with immunoSEQ multiplex PCR; TCRdb holds only in-frame clones, not every one. The sample has 85,000 to 95,000 clones, 75% to 90% seen once. Comments on this clone: Its antigen remains unidentified.

General study points: Recipients of AZD1222 seropositive at baseline numbered only 6 or 7. Receipt of two AZD1222 doses was followed by a rise in Spike-specific TCR breadth and depth.

This clonotype was sampled from an adult who received the AZD1222 COVID-19 vaccine. V and J are TRBV15 and TRBJ1-1; D is possibly TRBD1 (6 bases). The specimen was peripheral blood, collected 28 days after the second AZD1222 dose. CDR3 in DNA: TGTGCCACCAGCAGAGGTCAGTGGGGGGCCGACACTGAAGCTTTCTTT. Translated: CATSRGQWGADTEAFF.